One and the same sample provided the 28 T cell receptor beta chains below, sequenced in a study of blood T cell repertoires in COVID-19. Assay: immunoSEQ multiplex PCR; the TCRdb copy retains only in-frame clones and omits some. The sample carries 240,000 or so clones, 85% to 90% recorded once. The sequencing input was peripheral blood. Source of these receptors: a woman aged 40-49 years who had recovered from COVID-19.

The chain employs TRBV11-3 and TRBJ2-1; 10 positions agree with TRBD1. CDR3 length: 14 residues. J lost 9 bases, V lost 0 bases, and 2 bases had no gene match. Germline assignment: CDR1 SGHNT and CDR2 YENEEA. The DNA of the CDR3 is TGTGCCAGCAGCTTAGACGGGGACAGGGGTGAGCAGTTCTTC. Its protein product is CASSLDGDRGEQFF.

The rearrangement uses TRBV4-1 and TRBJ2-2; TRBD2 agrees at 8 bases. CDR3 size: 16 residues. Germline V gives CDR1 MGHRA, CDR2 YSYEKL. The V and J ends lost 1 base and 4 bases, in that order; junction bases with no gene match: 5. CDR3 residues: CASSQGVAGPTGELFF. The CDR3 nucleotides read TGCGCCAGCAGCCAAGGGGTAGCGGGGCCCACCGGGGAGCTGTTTTTT.

The V call is TRBV10-3, the J call TRBJ2-6; possibly TRBD1 for D (7 bases). CDR3 length: 17 amino acids. Per the germline V gene, CDR1 is ENHRY and CDR2 is SYGVKD. The germline V and J ends were trimmed by 9 bases and 0 bases, with 18 bases remaining between them. The CDR3 loop is CAISGIQGGSGANVLTF. The CDR3 nucleotides read TGTGCCATATCAGGGATCCAGGGGGGCTCTGGGGCCAACGTCCTGACTTTC.

The chain couples TRBV3-1 (or the pseudogene TRBV3-2) to TRBJ1-5; no reliable D call. Germline V gene lookup returns CDR1 LGHDT and CDR2 YNNKEL (reference sequence). This CDR3 spans 16 amino acids. V lost 0 bases to trimming and J lost 0 bases, with 9 bases between them. As DNA, the CDR3 is TGTGCCAGCAGCCAAGAATCGGGTCGTAGCAATCAGCCCCAGCATTTT. Translation: CASSQESGRSNQPQHF.

The V gene is TRBV7-2, the J gene TRBJ2-7; 9 bases agree with TRBD2. CDR3 length equals 15 residues. Germline loops: CDR1 SGHTA, CDR2 FQGNSA. Germline trimming cut 1 base from V and 5 bases from J; bases unmatched to any gene: 6. The CDR3 loop is CASSLGGRASDEQYF. The CDR3 nucleotides read TGTGCCAGCAGCTTAGGCGGGAGGGCCAGCGACGAGCAGTACTTC.

The rearrangement uses TRBV5-1 and TRBJ1-6, with D hard to call. The CDR3 contains 13 residues. Germline CDR1 and CDR2: SGHRS and YFSETQ. Trimming removed 4 bases at V and 14 bases at J, with 16 bases between. CDR3 loop: CASSADRGSALHF. CDR3 nucleotides: TGCGCCAGCAGCGCGGACCGGGGTTCGGCCCTCCACTTT.

This chain links TRBV7-2 with TRBJ2-3, with 9 positions matching TRBD2. Trimming removed 1 base from V and 5 bases from J; junction bases left unmatched: 7. The CDR3 sequence is 16 residues long. The germline CDR1 and CDR2 sequences are SGHTA and FQGNSA. CDR3 sequence: CASSLGLAGPLDTQYF. CDR3 DNA sequence: TGTGCCAGCAGCTTAGGTCTAGCGGGGCCCCTAGATACGCAGTATTTT. Together with reference TRBV7-2 and TRBJ2-3, the CDR3 gives the full variable domain: GAGVSQSPSNKVTEKGKDVELRCDPISGHTALYWYRQSLGQGLEFLIYFQGNSAPDKSGLPSDRFSAERTGGSVSTLTIQRTQQEDSAVYLCASSLGLAGPLDTQYFGPGTRLTVL.

This chain uses TRBV14 with TRBJ2-2; D gene uncertain. V lost 2 bases to trimming and J lost 4 bases, with 8 bases between them. CDR1 is SGHDN and CDR2 is FVKESK in the germline V gene. The CDR3 spans 14 residues. CDR3 nucleotides: TGTGCCAGCAGCCAATTTGGGCCCACCGGGGAGCTGTTTTTT. Protein sequence: CASSQFGPTGELFF.

J is TRBJ2-1 and V is TRBV24-1, with a possible D match to TRBD2 (5 bases). CDR3 length: 13 residues. The germline V gene has CDR1 KGHDR and CDR2 SFDVKD. Between the trimmed V and J ends, which lost 4 bases and 9 bases, there was a span of 12 bases. The CDR3 is CATSEIAWGEQFF. In DNA, the CDR3 is TGTGCCACCAGTGAAATAGCGTGGGGTGAGCAGTTCTTC.

This clone was found many times. The chain uses TRBV6-1 and TRBJ1-2; no clear D gene. Trimming shortened V by 3 bases and J by 4 bases, and 12 bases separated the two germline ends. The CDR3 runs 14 residues. The germline V gene has CDR1 MNHNS and CDR2 SASEGT. The CDR3 reads CASSDRGTSYGYTF. CDR3 nucleotides: TGTGCCAGCAGTGACCGAGGCACTAGCTATGGCTACACCTTC.

This clone was seen more than once but under ten times. The rearrangement links TRBV10-3 to TRBJ1-1; TRBD1 agrees at 7 bases. Looked up from germline, CDR1 is ENHRY and CDR2 is SYGVKD. The CDR3 runs to 15 residues. The ends lost 7 bases at V and 0 bases at J; junction bases unmatched: 8. CDR3: CAITGGASLNTEAFF. CDR3 DNA sequence: TGTGCCATCACAGGGGGAGCGAGTTTGAACACTGAAGCTTTCTTT.

The CDR3 protein is CASRSGTGTYEQYF. CDR3 nucleotides: TGTGCCAGCAGGTCCGGGACAGGGACCTACGAGCAGTACTTC. The chain has TRBV7-3 and TRBJ2-7, with 9 bases that match TRBD1. CDR3 size: 14 residues. CDR1 is SGHTA, CDR2 FQGTGA, per germline. V lost 6 bases, J lost 2 bases, and 5 bases stayed unmatched.

V is TRBV6-5 and J is TRBJ1-2; maybe TRBD1 (6 bases). The CDR3 loop spans 15 amino acids. Trimming left V 6 bases short and J 0 bases short, with 14 bases between. Germline lookup yields CDR1 MNHEY and CDR2 SVGAGI. Here the CDR3 reads CASSPGGATNYGYTF. DNA for the CDR3: TGTGCCAGCAGCCCCGGGGGGGCCACTAACTATGGCTACACCTTC.

This clone was counted only a few times. The genes are TRBV6-5 and TRBJ2-7; a possible D gene is TRBD2 (6 bases). This CDR3 contains 14 residues. The germline CDR1 and CDR2 sequences are MNHEY and SVGAGI. Trimming cost V 2 bases and J 1 base, with 9 bases left between them. DNA of the CDR3: TGTGCCAGCAGTTACCGCGGGGAGTCCTACGAGCAGTACTTC. It is translated as CASSYRGESYEQYF.

The chain recombines TRBV6-2 or TRBV6-3 with TRBJ1-1, with D possibly matching TRBD1 (6 bases). The length of the CDR3 is 19 residues. Germline CDR1 MNHEY, CDR2 SVGEGT. Trimming took off 0 bases at V and 11 bases at J, with 31 bases between the two ends. CDR3 bases: TGTGCCAGCAGTTACTCGGTAGCCATGTCGACAGGTGGCAACCTCGGGGCTTTCTTT. Translation: CASSYSVAMSTGGNLGAFF.

The chain recombines TRBV7-2 with TRBJ2-2; a weak D match, TRBD1 (6 bases). V was pared by 5 bases and J by 0 bases, with 13 bases between. The CDR3 is made up of 16 amino acids. CDR1 is SGHTA and CDR2 is FQGNSA in the germline V gene. This CDR3 reads CASSTQGPPNTGELFF. As DNA, the CDR3 is TGTGCCAGCAGCACACAGGGTCCGCCGAACACCGGGGAGCTGTTTTTT.

The V gene is TRBV11-3, the J gene TRBJ2-2; 9 nucleotides align to TRBD2. The CDR3 loop spans 16 amino acids. Losses at the gene ends were 5 bases for V and 7 bases for J; bases not matched to a gene: 11. The germline V gene encodes CDR1 SGHNT and CDR2 YENEEA. CDR3 in DNA: TGTGCCAGCAGCCCAGTGGGACTAGCTAGAGGCGGGGAGCTGTTTTTT. This sequence encodes CASSPVGLARGGELFF.

The chain employs TRBV19 and TRBJ1-4, with D maybe TRBD1 (6 bases). The CDR3 runs to 13 residues. Trimming pared 9 bases from V and 8 bases from J, leaving 16 bases between. The germline CDR1 and CDR2 sequences are LNHDA and SQIVND (reference sequence). The CDR3 here is CASADRTWEKLFF. Written as DNA, the CDR3 is TGTGCCAGCGCCGACAGGACATGGGAAAAACTGTTTTTT.

The rearrangement uses TRBV2 and TRBJ2-1; TRBD1 might be the D (5 bases). The ends were cut back, 5 bases at V and 10 bases at J, with 15 bases in the middle. Germline V CDR1 and CDR2: SNHLY, FYNNEI. The CDR3 runs 13 residues. CDR3 bases: TGTGCCAGCAGTCCGGAGTGGGGCCGGGAGCAGTTCTTC. Protein sequence: CASSPEWGREQFF.

The sample holds one count of this clone. This chain joins TRBV7-8 and TRBJ1-6, with 8 bases identical to TRBD1. The CDR3 length is 14 residues. V dropped 5 bases and J dropped 10; count of bases not matched to a gene: 7. In germline, CDR1 is SGHVS, CDR2 FQNEAQ. The CDR3 DNA reads as TGTGCCAGCAGCCCCGGGACAGGACTCTCACCCCTCCACTTT. It yields the protein CASSPGTGLSPLHF.

This rearrangement joins TRBV14 to TRBJ2-1; TRBD2 matches 11 bases. J was trimmed by 2 bases and V by 0 bases; bases with no gene match: 12. CDR3 length: 20 residues. The germline gives CDR1 SGHDN, CDR2 FVKESK. The CDR3 DNA sequence: TGTGCCAGCAGCCAAGATGGTCTAGCGGGAGGCCCCCTTACCTACAATGAGCAGTTCTTC. Its translation is CASSQDGLAGGPLTYNEQFF.

CDR3 DNA sequence: TGTGCCAGTAGTGCGGCGATGGGGAACACCGGGGAGCTGTTTTTT. Its translation: CASSAAMGNTGELFF. The chain combines TRBV19 with TRBJ2-2; D is unclear. CDR3 length: 15 amino acids. V lost 5 bases, J lost 1 base, and 11 bases lay in between. Germline CDR1 reads LNHDA; CDR2 reads SQIVND (reference sequence).

This clone occurred once. The rearrangement links TRBV19 to TRBJ2-7; tentative D call: TRBD1 (5 bases). From germline, CDR1 is LNHDA and CDR2 SQIVND (reference sequence). V lost 4 bases and J lost 7, with 14 bases in between. The CDR3 length is 13 residues. The CDR3 is CASSSQGSGEQYF. The CDR3 DNA reads TGTGCCAGTAGTAGCCAGGGATCTGGGGAGCAGTACTTC.

The V and J genes are TRBV28 and TRBJ2-1; the match to TRBD2 covers 7 bases. The V and J ends lost 8 bases and 11 bases, in that order; junction bases with no gene match: 12. The CDR3 contains 13 residues. Per germline, CDR1 MDHEN and CDR2 SYDVKM. CDR3 bases: TGTGCCAGCGCCATTGGGGGGGTCGGTAAGCAGTTCTTC. It encodes CASAIGGVGKQFF.

V usage is TRBV3-1 (or the pseudogene TRBV3-2) and J usage is TRBJ2-1; 8 nucleotides align to TRBD2. V lost 1 base to trimming and J lost 0 bases; unmatched junction nucleotides: 8. Per the germline V gene, CDR1 is LGHDT and CDR2 is YNNKEL (reference sequence). The CDR3 extends over 18 amino acids. CDR3 nucleotide sequence: TGTGCCAGCAGCCAAGGCGCTAGCGGGCCCAGCTCCTACAATGAGCAGTTCTTC. It encodes CASSQGASGPSSYNEQFF.

The V gene is TRBV7-8, the J gene TRBJ1-2, with 8 positions matching TRBD1. The V and J ends lost 4 bases and 8 bases, in that order; junction bases with no gene match: 12. The CDR3 spans 15 residues. In germline, CDR1 is SGHVS, CDR2 FQNEAQ. Here the CDR3 reads CASSSTRQGLGGYTF. The DNA for the CDR3 is TGTGCCAGCAGCTCAACCCGACAGGGGTTGGGCGGCTACACCTTC.

V and J are TRBV5-1 and TRBJ2-1, with 10 bases that match TRBD2. V gave up 1 base and J gave up 9 bases; unmatched junction bases: 7. The germline gives CDR1 SGHRS, CDR2 YFSETQ. This CDR3 is built from 15 residues. The CDR3 region is CASSLKREGHLEQFF. As DNA, the CDR3 is TGCGCCAGCAGCTTGAAGCGGGAGGGCCATCTTGAGCAGTTCTTC.

This sequence joins TRBV7-3 and TRBJ2-7; D possibly corresponds to TRBD2 (6 bases). The CDR3 runs to 15 residues. CDR1 SGHTA and CDR2 FQGTGA come from the germline V gene. The V end lost 1 base, the J end lost 0 bases, and 10 bases lay between the germline ends. CDR3 DNA sequence: TGTGCCAGCAGCTTAAGAGACGGGAGCTCCTACGAGCAGTACTTC. Translating gives CASSLRDGSSYEQYF.